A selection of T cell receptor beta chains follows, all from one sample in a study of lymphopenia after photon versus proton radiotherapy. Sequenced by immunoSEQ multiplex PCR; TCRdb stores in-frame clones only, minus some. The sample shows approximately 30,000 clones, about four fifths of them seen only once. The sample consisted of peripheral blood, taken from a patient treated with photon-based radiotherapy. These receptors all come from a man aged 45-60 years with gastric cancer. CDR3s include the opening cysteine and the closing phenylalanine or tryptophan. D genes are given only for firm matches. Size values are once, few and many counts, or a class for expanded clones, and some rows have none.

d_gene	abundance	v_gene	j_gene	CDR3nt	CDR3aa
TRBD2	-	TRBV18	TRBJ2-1	TGTGCCAGCTCGCGCGGGGGATACTACAATGAGCAGTTCTTC	CASSRGGYYNEQFF
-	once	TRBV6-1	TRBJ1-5	TGTGCCAGCAGTGATGGGTTGGATCAGCCCCAGCATTTT	CASSDGLDQPQHF
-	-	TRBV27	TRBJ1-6	TGTGCCAGCAGGCGACAGCCACTTCTTCCCCTCCACTTT	CASRRQPLLPLHF
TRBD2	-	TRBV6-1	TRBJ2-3	TGTGCCAGCAGTGAAGCTTGTAGCGGGGGGGCATGTACGCAGTATTTT	CASSEACSGGACTQYF
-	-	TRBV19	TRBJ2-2	TGTGCCAGTAGTATAGTGGGGGCCGGGGAGCTGTTTTTT	CASSIVGAGELFF
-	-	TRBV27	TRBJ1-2	TGTGCCAGCAGTTCACTCGCCGGGGCTAACTATGGCTACACCTTC	CASSSLAGANYGYTF
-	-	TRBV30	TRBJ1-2	TGTGCTCTAAGTAGCTACACCTTC	CALSSYTF
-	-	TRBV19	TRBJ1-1	TGTGCCAGTAGTTTTGGCACTGAAGCTTTCTTT	CASSFGTEAFF
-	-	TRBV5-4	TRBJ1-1	TGTGCCAGCAGCTCCTCTCAGGGGAATCTTCCTACGGCTTTCTTT	CASSSSQGNLPTAFF
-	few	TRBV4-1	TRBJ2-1	TGCGCCAGCAGCCAGGGAACAGGGTTTGAGCAGTTCTTC	CASSQGTGFEQFF
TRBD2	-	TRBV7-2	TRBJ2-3	TGTGCCATGCTCACCGGGGGGGTAAACACAGATACGCAGTATTTT	CAMLTGGVNTDTQYF
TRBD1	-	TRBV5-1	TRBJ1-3	TGCGCCAGCAGCTTCGGGACAGGGGGCGCGGGAAACACCATATATTTT	CASSFGTGGAGNTIYF
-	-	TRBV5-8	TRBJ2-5	TGTGCCAGCAGCTTGGGACAGTCGGTAGAGACCCAGTACTTC	CASSLGQSVETQYF
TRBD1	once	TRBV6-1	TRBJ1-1	TGTGCCAGCAGTAAAACAGGGGAAGGGAACACTGAAGCTTTCTTT	CASSKTGEGNTEAFF
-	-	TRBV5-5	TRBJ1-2	TGTGCCAGCAGCTTGGCGTCTGCTTATGGCTACACCTTC	CASSLASAYGYTF
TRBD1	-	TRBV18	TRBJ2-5	TGTGCCAGCTCACCTCCGACAGGGGGCGCGTTGGGAGAGACCCAGTACTTC	CASSPPTGGALGETQYF
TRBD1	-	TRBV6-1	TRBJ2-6	TGTGCCAGCAGTGTCGGGACAGGCCTCTCTGGGGCCAACGTCCTGACTTTC	CASSVGTGLSGANVLTF
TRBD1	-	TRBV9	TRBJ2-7	TGTGCCAGCAGCTTACGGACAGGGTTAACCTACGAGCAGTACTTC	CASSLRTGLTYEQYF
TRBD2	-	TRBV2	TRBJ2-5	TGTGCCAGCAGTGCCAGCGGGGGCCAAGAGACCCAGTACTTC	CASSASGGQETQYF
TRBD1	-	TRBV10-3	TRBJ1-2	TGTGCCATCAGTGAGGGACAGGGGGCGTCCGGCTACACCTTC	CAISEGQGASGYTF
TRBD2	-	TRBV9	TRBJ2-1	TGTGCCAGCAGCGTCGGACTAGCGGGGGTAAATGAGCAGTTCTTC	CASSVGLAGVNEQFF
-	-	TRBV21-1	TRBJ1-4	TGTGCCAGCAGCAAGAGGGGCTTCGCTTCAACTAATGAAAAACTGTTTTTT	CASSKRGFASTNEKLFF
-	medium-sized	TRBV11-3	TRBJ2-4	TGTGCCAGCAGCTTAGGGGGGAGCAAAAACATTCAGTACTTC	CASSLGGSKNIQYF
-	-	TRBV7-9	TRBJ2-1	TGTGCCAGCAGTCTTGGTGGGGGGCACGAGCAGTTCTTC	CASSLGGGHEQFF
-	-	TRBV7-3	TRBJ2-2	TGTGCCAGCAGCCAAAATGGCAGAGAGCTGTTTTTT	CASSQNGRELFF
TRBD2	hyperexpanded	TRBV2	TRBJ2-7	TGTGCCAGCAGTGAAGCCGAACTAGCGGGCAGCTACGAGCAGTACTTC	CASSEAELAGSYEQYF
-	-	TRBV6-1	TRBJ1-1	TGTGCCAGCAGTGAACCGACGGGCAGGGCCGCTGAAGCTTTCTTT	CASSEPTGRAAEAFF
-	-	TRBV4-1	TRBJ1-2	TGCGCCAGCAGCCAAGATCGCGGGGAGAGCTATGGCTACACCTTC	CASSQDRGESYGYTF
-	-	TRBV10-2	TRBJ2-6	TGCGCCAGCAGTCGGCAGGTGGCGATCTCTGGGGCCAACGTCCTGACTTTC	CASSRQVAISGANVLTF
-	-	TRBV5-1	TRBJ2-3	TGCGCCAGCAGCCTACTTAGGGCAGATACGCAGTATTTT	CASSLLRADTQYF
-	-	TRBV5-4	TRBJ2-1	TGTGCCAGCAGCCCCTATGCCCTTAGCTCCTACAATGAGCAGTTCTTC	CASSPYALSSYNEQFF
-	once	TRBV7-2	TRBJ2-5	TGTGCCAGCAGCTTAGTGGGGCCAGTCCCTCAAGAGACCCAGTACTTC	CASSLVGPVPQETQYF
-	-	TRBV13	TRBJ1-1	TGTGCCAGCAGCTCTACAGGATATACTGAAGCTTTCTTT	CASSSTGYTEAFF
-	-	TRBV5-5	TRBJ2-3	TGTGCCAGCAGCTTGGGAGGGTCGCCACTCGGGGATACGCAGTATTTT	CASSLGGSPLGDTQYF
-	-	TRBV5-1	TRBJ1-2	TGCGCCAGCAGCTTTAGACAGGCGGACTATGGCTACACCTTC	CASSFRQADYGYTF
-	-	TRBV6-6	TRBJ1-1	TGTGCCAGCAGTAACAGTGGGGGCACTGAAGCTTTCTTT	CASSNSGGTEAFF
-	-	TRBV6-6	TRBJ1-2	TGTGCCAGCAGTTATTTGCGTAGCATCGTAAACTATGGCTACACCTTC	CASSYLRSIVNYGYTF
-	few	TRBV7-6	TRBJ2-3	TGTGCCAGCAGCTTAGGGACCAGCCTGACTAGCACAGATACGCAGTATTTT	CASSLGTSLTSTDTQYF
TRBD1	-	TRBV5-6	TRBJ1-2	TGTGCCAGCATATCAATGGGGACAGGGGGATTCGATGGCTACACCTTC	CASISMGTGGFDGYTF
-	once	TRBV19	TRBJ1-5	TGTGCCAGTAGTATAGTGAGGACATCCAATCAGCCCCAGCATTTT	CASSIVRTSNQPQHF
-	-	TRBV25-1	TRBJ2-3	TGTGCCAGCAGTGCGCCAGGGTCTGATACGCAGTATTTT	CASSAPGSDTQYF
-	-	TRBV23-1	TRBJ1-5	TGCGCCACCCGGATACAGCGTAATAGCAATCAGCCCCAGCATTTT	CATRIQRNSNQPQHF
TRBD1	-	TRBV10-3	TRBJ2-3	TGTGCCATCAGAGGGACAGCTACGGATACGCAGTATTTT	CAIRGTATDTQYF
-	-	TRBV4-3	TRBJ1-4	TGCGCCAGCAGCCAGATGGAATGGGGAGACGAAAAACTGTTTTTT	CASSQMEWGDEKLFF
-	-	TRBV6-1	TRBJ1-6	TGTGCCAGCTCCGCCGGACCGTATAATTCACCCCTCCACTTT	CASSAGPYNSPLHF